The 22 T cell receptor beta chains below all came from one sample that was sequenced in a study of vaccination and CD4 T cells after COVID-19. Treatment reported: roughly 10-day PBMC culture with coronavirus spike peptide pools or control peptides (ViraFEST assay). The antigens for these receptors are not known. CD4+ T cells that had been cultured provided DNA sequenced with the Oncomine TCR Beta short-read assay. TCRdb used MiXCR to reprocess the PCR reads, holding one entry per CDR3 protein. The sample lists around 20,000 distinct CDR3 sequences; about 64% were seen once. Input material: CD4+ T cells from blood, cultured in vitro. These receptors were obtained from a human donor who had recovered from COVID-19.

The rearrangement joins TRBV28 to TRBJ2-5; a possible D gene is TRBD2 (5 bases). This CDR3 spans 12 amino acids. Germline loops: CDR1 MDHEN, CDR2 SYDVKM. Trimming took off 4 bases at V and 11 bases at J, with 14 bases between the two ends. This CDR3 reads CASSSRDFKQYF. The CDR3 DNA reads as TGTGCCAGCAGTTCCCGGGATTTTAAACAGTACTTC. Filled out from reference TRBV28 and TRBJ2-5, the complete variable domain reads DVKVTQSSRYLVKRTGEKVFLECVQDMDHENMFWYRQDPGLGLRLIYFSYDVKMKEKGDIPEGYSVSREKKERFSLILESASTNQTSMYLCASSSRDFKQYFGPGTRLLVL.

The chain is built from TRBV20-1 and TRBJ2-3; possibly TRBD1 for D (6 bases). The germline V gene has CDR1 DFQATT and CDR2 SNEGSKA (reference sequence). The CDR3 sequence is 14 residues long. The ends were cut back, 6 bases at V and 1 base at J, with 14 bases in the middle. The CDR3: CSAPGNRGTDTQYF. As DNA, the CDR3 is TGCAGTGCCCCGGGAAACAGGGGCACAGATACGCAGTATTTT.

The chain recombines TRBV6-2 or TRBV6-3 with TRBJ2-7; D is possibly TRBD1 (5 bases). V was pared by 3 bases and J by 6 bases, with 15 bases between. Germline V gene data show CDR1 as MNHEY and CDR2 as SVGEGT. This CDR3 spans 14 amino acids. This chain's CDR3 is CASSYQGSDREQYF. The CDR3 DNA reads as TGTGCCAGCAGTTATCAGGGTTCAGATCGCGAGCAGTACTTC.

The chain employs TRBV6-5 and TRBJ2-3, with 12 bases that match TRBD2. Germline V CDR1 and CDR2: MNHEY, SVGAGI. The CDR3 spans 18 residues. J gave up 3 bases and V 0 bases, and 7 bases lay outside the gene matches. The CDR3 sequence: CASSYSRGLAGSTDTQYF. The CDR3 coding sequence is TGTGCCAGCAGTTACTCCCGAGGACTAGCGGGAAGTACAGATACGCAGTATTTT.

The gene calls are TRBV28 and TRBJ1-2, with D possibly matching TRBD1 (5 bases). The CDR3 has 14 residues. The V end was cut by 1 base, the J end by 8 bases, with 14 bases between. CDR1 is MDHEN, CDR2 SYDVKM, per germline. The CDR3 DNA is TGTGCCAGCAGTTTATTTTTACAGGTGGGAGGCTACACCTTC. Its protein product is CASSLFLQVGGYTF.

The chain employs TRBV6-2 or TRBV6-3 and TRBJ2-1; 8 nucleotides match TRBD2. CDR1 is MNHEY and CDR2 is SVGEGT in the germline V gene. This CDR3 is built from 14 residues. J was trimmed by 4 bases and V by 6 bases; bases with no gene match: 5. This chain's CDR3 is CASRELAEYNEQFF. CDR3 DNA sequence: TGTGCCAGCAGAGAACTAGCGGAGTACAATGAGCAGTTCTTC.

The rearrangement links TRBV10-3 to TRBJ1-3; a possible D gene is TRBD1 (5 bases). The germline V and J ends were trimmed by 6 bases and 7 bases, with 7 bases remaining between them. The CDR3 is 11 amino acids. From germline, CDR1 is ENHRY and CDR2 SYGVKD. Here the CDR3 reads CAISPGNTIYF. The CDR3, as DNA: TGTGCCATCAGCCCAGGGAACACCATATATTTT.

The chain links TRBV11-3 to TRBJ2-3, with 7 bases that match TRBD2. The CDR3 loop spans 15 amino acids. CDR1 and CDR2 (germline): SGHNT, YENEEA. Trimming at V came to 3 bases and at J to 5 bases, leaving 8 bases not matched to a gene. CDR3 coding DNA: TGTGCCAGCAGCTTCGGGGGGTCAACGGAAGATACGCAGTATTTT. Translating it yields CASSFGGSTEDTQYF.

The chain employs TRBV7-8 and TRBJ2-7; possibly TRBD1 or TRBD2 for D (6 bases each). V was shortened by 5 bases and J by 1 base, with 21 bases between the two germline ends. Germline V gene sequence: CDR1 SGHVS, CDR2 FQNEAQ. The CDR3 sequence is 17 residues long. Here the CDR3 DNA reads TGTGCCAGCAGCCCATTAGGGTGGGGGGCTAGGTCCTACGAGCAGTACTTC. Translated, it gives CASSPLGWGARSYEQYF.

J is TRBJ2-7 and V is TRBV7-9; 8 bases are a match to TRBD1. Germline V CDR1 and CDR2: SEHNR, FQNEAQ (reference sequence). With 5 bases clipped from V and 0 bases from J, the junction kept 9 bases outside the gene matches. This CDR3 region has 16 residues. CDR3 sequence reads: CASSPRTGRSSYEQYF. The CDR3 region has the DNA TGTGCCAGCAGCCCAAGGACAGGGAGGAGCTCCTACGAGCAGTACTTC.

This clonotype appeared a few times. The chain carries TRBV6-4 and TRBJ2-1; D could derive from TRBD1 or TRBD2 (5 bases each). The CDR3 contains 13 residues. The ends were cut back, 0 bases at V and 7 bases at J, with 7 bases in the middle. CDR1 MRHNA and CDR2 SNTAGT come from the germline V gene. The DNA for the CDR3 is TGTGCCAGCAGTGACTCAGGGACGAATGAGCAGTTCTTC. Amino acids: CASSDSGTNEQFF.

The V gene is TRBV2, the J gene TRBJ2-3, with D unclear. The germline V gene has CDR1 SNHLY and CDR2 FYNNEI. The CDR3 covers 15 residues. Trimming cost V 8 bases and J 1 base, with 16 bases left between them. The CDR3 DNA sequence: TGTGCCAGCTTAATGCCGGGCTTCGGCACAGATACGCAGTATTTT. Translating gives CASLMPGFGTDTQYF.

The V gene is TRBV12-3 or TRBV12-4, the J gene TRBJ2-5, with 8 nucleotides matching TRBD1. The CDR3 has 19 residues. Trimming cost V 5 bases and J 5 bases; bases outside gene matches: 22. CDR3 bases: TGTGCCAGCAGTCTCGCAAGGACAGGGTTTGGGGGGTCAATTGAGACCCAGTACTTC. It is translated as CASSLARTGFGGSIETQYF.

A few counts support this clonotype. CDR3 DNA sequence: TGTGCCAGCAGCCTGGTAGGCGGGACCCGCACAGATACGCAGTATTTT. Translated, it gives CASSLVGGTRTDTQYF. The chain has TRBV7-6 and TRBJ2-3; the D gene is possibly TRBD2 (6 bases). V shed 5 bases and J shed 1 base, with 16 bases lying between them. CDR3 size: 16 residues. The germline V gene has CDR1 SGHVS and CDR2 FNYEAQ.

CDR3 coding DNA: TGTGCCAGCTACCGAGGCCCGGGGGTGAACACTGAAGCTTTCTTT. Translated: CASYRGPGVNTEAFF. The V call is TRBV27, the J call TRBJ1-1; maybe TRBD1 (5 bases). The length of the CDR3 is 15 residues. Germline V gene data show CDR1 as MNHEY and CDR2 as SMNVEV (reference sequence). V shed 8 bases and J shed 0 bases, with 16 bases lying between them.

The chain joins TRBV24-1 to TRBJ2-5; D is unresolved. Trimming pared 5 bases from V and 5 bases from J, leaving 14 bases between. Germline loops: CDR1 KGHDR, CDR2 SFDVKD. The CDR3 consists of 14 residues. The CDR3 DNA is TGTGCCACCAGTGGTGGGTTAGGGCGGGAGACCCAGTACTTC. Its translation is CATSGGLGRETQYF.

This rearrangement joins TRBV15 to TRBJ1-2; D is unclear. CDR3 size: 15 residues. V lost 0 bases, J lost 7 bases, and 15 bases lay in between. CDR1 and CDR2 (germline): LNHNV, YYDKDF (reference sequence). The CDR3 loop is CATSRDARAESGYTF. For the CDR3, the DNA is TGTGCCACCAGCAGAGATGCGAGGGCAGAGAGTGGCTACACCTTC.

This sequence joins TRBV6-2 or TRBV6-3 and TRBJ2-7; 8 bases align to TRBD1. The CDR3 covers 15 residues. Germline CDR1 reads MNHEY; CDR2 reads SVGEGT. V shed 2 bases and J 1 base; nucleotides not matched to a gene: 4. CDR3 nucleotide sequence: TGTGCCAGCAGTTACGGGACAGGCCCTTCCTACGAGCAGTACTTC. It specifies CASSYGTGPSYEQYF.

The genes are TRBV20-1 and TRBJ1-6, with 7 bases fitting TRBD1. CDR1 is DFQATT, CDR2 SNEGSKA, per germline (reference sequence). The trim removed 3 bases at V and 8 bases at J, leaving 4 bases unmatched. The CDR3 length is 13 residues. This chain's CDR3 is CSASSQGDSPLHF. CDR3 nucleotides: TGCAGTGCTAGTAGCCAGGGGGATTCACCCCTCCACTTT.

The chain links TRBV19 to TRBJ2-7, with TRBD2 identical over 10 bases. J was trimmed by 7 bases and V by 7 bases; bases with no gene match: 13. The germline V gene encodes CDR1 LNHDA and CDR2 SQIVND (reference sequence). The CDR3 length is 15 residues. CDR3: CASTEYSGRPSEQYF. The CDR3 DNA follows: TGTGCCAGTACCGAATATAGCGGGAGGCCTAGTGAGCAGTACTTC.

This clonotype was picked up a small number of times. This chain links TRBV7-2 with TRBJ1-2; 9 bases map to TRBD1. The CDR3 has 14 residues. The V segment lost 5 bases and the J segment 5 bases; nucleotides outside the gene matches: 6. Germline CDR1 SGHTA, CDR2 FQGNSA. The CDR3 DNA follows: TGTGCCAGCAGCCAAGGGACAGGGCCGTATGGCTACACCTTC. Amino acids: CASSQGTGPYGYTF.

V usage is TRBV19 and J usage is TRBJ2-1; D may be TRBD2 (6 bases). CDR1 is LNHDA and CDR2 is SQIVND in the germline V gene (reference sequence). Trimming removed 7 bases at V and 9 bases at J, with 22 bases between. CDR3 length: 15 residues. The CDR3 DNA is TGTGCCAGTACCAGAGAGGTGGGGAGGAAGGCTGAGCAGTTCTTC. It encodes CASTREVGRKAEQFF.